This T cell receptor (beta chain) is drawn from a study of blood T cell repertoires in COVID-19. The wider study: Italy, Spain and the United States were the sources of the convalescent and acute COVID-19 samples.

V was shortened by 4 bases and J by 1 base, with 14 bases between the two germline ends. The CDR3 is made up of 15 amino acids. CDR1 and CDR2 (germline): SGDLS, YYNGEE. TCRdb keeps only in-frame clones here, not all; method: immunoSEQ multiplex PCR. The sample has more than 150,000 clones, roughly 89% seen once. The V and J genes are TRBV9 and TRBJ1-1; D not resolved. Sequenced material: peripheral blood. The receptor comes from an older woman with COVID-19, enrolled during active disease. CDR3 DNA: TGTGCCAGCAGCAGGTCCTGGGGAGAGAACACTGAAGCTTTCTTT. Translation: CASSRSWGENTEAFF.